These 24 T cell receptor beta chains originate from one sample sequenced in a study of T cells in Graves' hyperthyroidism and ophthalmopathy (dated by TCRdb to the late 2010s). Library generation was performed with multiplex PCR. The sequencing machine was an Illumina HiSeq 2000. The TCR beta CDR3 regions were amplified from the RNA transcripts. For the first round of RT-PCR on the TCR CDR3, the HTBI primer set was used together with the Qiagen OneStep RT-PCR kit. TCRdb ran its own pipeline on the public reads, namely fastp trimming at Q25 and MiXCR clone calling, and kept in-frame beta chains. One record per CDR3 amino acid sequence lists the most common genes and DNA. This sample holds around 360,000 distinct CDR3 sequences; around 15% were observed only once. The top ten clonotypes cover roughly 19% of the sample. Sequenced: blood. These receptors were obtained from a woman in her sixties with Graves' ophthalmopathy.

This clonotype was seen many times. The CDR3 nucleotides read TGTGCCAGCAGTAACCGGGACAACTACGAGCAGTACTTC. It encodes CASSNRDNYEQYF. The rearrangement uses TRBV6-1 and TRBJ2-7; D is possibly TRBD1 (6 bases). Between the trimmed V and J ends, which lost 5 bases and 3 bases, there was a span of 11 bases. The length of the CDR3 is 13 residues. Per germline, CDR1 MNHNS and CDR2 SASEGT.

As regards this clonotype: This clone may be a read error of a much larger clone one base away. The chain uses TRBV12-3 or TRBV12-4 and TRBJ1-1; unclear D gene. The CDR3 sequence is 14 residues long. V dropped 5 bases and J dropped 0 bases, with 10 bases sitting between them. The CDR3 nucleotides are TGTGCCAGCAGTCGGAGGACGGTGAACACTGAAGCTTTCTTT. Protein sequence: CASSRRTVNTEAFF.

With respect to this clonotype: Germline and junction disagree at one end, which may indicate a read error. The V gene is TRBV4-2, the J gene TRBJ2-3, with TRBD2 as a possible D gene (6 bases). The CDR3 runs to 17 residues. Germline-derived CDR1 and CDR2 are LGHNA and YNFKEQ. The CDR3 coding sequence is TGTGCCGGCAGCCAAGTCCGGGACTCGACATACACAGATACGCAGTATTTT. Protein: CAGSQVRDSTYTDTQYF.

This rearrangement joins TRBV28 to TRBJ1-5, with D perhaps matching TRBD1 (6 bases). V lost 6 bases and J 4 bases, leaving 13 bases between the germline ends. Per the germline V gene, CDR1 is MDHEN and CDR2 is SYDVKM. The CDR3 covers 14 residues. CDR3 nucleotide sequence: TGTGCCAGCAGACTGGGGGCTAGGAATCAGCCCCAGCATTTT. Protein sequence: CASRLGARNQPQHF.

This clonotype was detected many times. The V and J genes are TRBV27 and TRBJ2-7; 13 bases agree with TRBD2. Looked up from germline, CDR1 is MNHEY and CDR2 is SMNVEV (reference sequence). The CDR3 extends over 20 amino acids. The trim removed 4 bases at V and 0 bases at J, leaving 15 bases unmatched. CDR3 nucleotides: TGTGCCAGCAGTTCCCAATGGACTAGCGGGAGTGTATCGCCCTCCTACGAGCAGTACTTC. Protein sequence: CASSSQWTSGSVSPSYEQYF.

This clonotype was detected ten times or more. Here the CDR3 DNA reads TGTGCCAGCAGTTTTGGACCGGGACAGGGAGGCAATGAAAAACTGTTTTTT. This codes for CASSFGPGQGGNEKLFF. The chain joins TRBV28 to TRBJ1-4; 9 bases agree with TRBD1. The CDR3 runs 17 residues. Germline CDR1 reads MDHEN; CDR2 reads SYDVKM. V shed 3 bases, J shed 5 bases, and the junction held 10 bases outside the gene matches.

Turning to this clonotype: This clone may be a read error of a much larger clone one base away. The J gene is TRBJ2-1, the V gene TRBV29-1, with D maybe TRBD2 (7 bases). CDR1 SQVTM and CDR2 ANQGSEA come from the germline V gene. Trimming shortened V by 6 bases and J by 8 bases, and 20 bases separated the two germline ends. This CDR3 has 14 residues. The CDR3 is CSVAAGGGSYEQFF. The CDR3 DNA is TGCAGCGTCGCGGCCGGGGGCGGGAGCTATGAGCAGTTCTTC.

This clonotype was observed many times. The chain uses TRBV28 and TRBJ2-3, with 10 bases fitting TRBD2. The junction had 7 bases not matched to a gene; V was cut back by 5 bases and J by 2 bases. CDR1 is MDHEN and CDR2 is SYDVKM in the germline V gene. The CDR3 extends over 16 amino acids. CDR3 nucleotide sequence: TGTGCCAGCAGTCTCCCGGGACTAGCGAACACAGATACGCAGTATTTT. This gives the protein CASSLPGLANTDTQYF.

This clonotype was recorded many times. CDR3 DNA sequence: TGTGCCACCGCCGAGCGGGTGTTCTCCTACAATGAGCAGTTCTTC. It translates to CATAERVFSYNEQFF. V is TRBV28 and J is TRBJ2-1, with a weak D call TRBD2 (6 bases). Germline V lookup: CDR1 MDHEN, CDR2 SYDVKM. V was cut by 10 bases and J by 0 bases, with 16 bases left in between. The CDR3 contains 15 residues. The full variable domain, its missing parts supplied by reference TRBV28 and TRBJ2-1, is DVKVTQSSRYLVKRTGEKVFLECVQDMDHENMFWYRQDPGLGLRLIYFSYDVKMKEKGDIPEGYSVSREKKERFSLILESASTNQTSMYLCATAERVFSYNEQFFGPGTRLTVL.

A few counts support this clonotype. This rearrangement joins TRBV30 to TRBJ2-7; D may match TRBD1 or TRBD2 (5 bases each). The V gene lost 1 base and the J gene lost 1 base, with 17 bases spanning the gap. The CDR3 contains 16 residues. Germline CDR1 reads GTSNPN; CDR2 reads SVGIG (reference sequence). The CDR3 here is CAWSGDGRRRSYEQYF. In DNA, the CDR3 is TGTGCCTGGAGTGGGGACGGTCGACGTCGGTCCTACGAGCAGTACTTC.

This clonotype was recorded a few times. Germline and junction disagree at one end, which may indicate a read error. This chain uses TRBV5-1 with TRBJ1-1; 7 positions match TRBD1. This CDR3 spans 15 amino acids. CDR1 and CDR2 from the germline V gene are SGHRS and YFSETQ. For the CDR3, the DNA is TGCGTCAGCAGCTCTCAGACAGGGATCAACACTGAAGCTTTCTTT. The encoded protein is CVSSSQTGINTEAFF.

This clonotype was seen ten or more times. The genes are TRBV15 and TRBJ2-1, with D possibly being TRBD2 (6 bases). Trimming pared 3 bases from V and 4 bases from J, leaving 16 bases between. The CDR3 totals 16 residues. Germline loops: CDR1 LNHNV, CDR2 YYDKDF (reference sequence). The CDR3 reads CATSSPGERFYNEQFF. CDR3 DNA: TGTGCCACCAGCAGTCCGGGGGAAAGGTTTTACAATGAGCAGTTCTTC. Based on the CDR3 plus reference TRBV15 and TRBJ2-1, the full variable domain is DAMVIQNPRYQVTQFGKPVTLSCSQTLNHNVMYWYQQKSSQAPKLLFHYYDKDFNNEADTPDNFQSRRPNTSFCFLDIRSPGLGDTAMYLCATSSPGERFYNEQFFGPGTRLTVL.

Ten or more counts support this clonotype. This sequence joins TRBV5-1 and TRBJ1-1, with 11 bases fitting TRBD1. Trimming removed 4 bases from V and 3 bases from J; junction bases left unmatched: 8. The CDR3 length is 16 residues. Looked up from germline, CDR1 is SGHRS and CDR2 is YFSETQ. CDR3 loop: CASSPGQGVGDTEAFF. DNA of the CDR3: TGCGCCAGCAGCCCGGGACAGGGGGTAGGGGACACTGAAGCTTTCTTT.

This clonotype was seen more than once but under ten times. The chain links TRBV12-3 or TRBV12-4 to TRBJ2-7; D is uncertain. V lost 3 bases to trimming and J lost 6 bases, with 15 bases between them. The CDR3 spans 14 residues. The CDR3 DNA reads TGTGCCAGCAGTTTCGAGTCCCGCCTCGGCGAGCAGTACTTC. It translates to CASSFESRLGEQYF.

At least ten counts were recorded for this clonotype. This rearrangement joins TRBV30 to TRBJ2-1; 7 nucleotides match TRBD1. The J segment lost 7 bases and the V segment lost 2 bases, leaving 2 bases of the junction unmatched. Germline assignment: CDR1 GTSNPN and CDR2 SVGIG (reference sequence). This CDR3 region has 12 residues. The CDR3 loop is CAWSKQGNEQFF. DNA of the CDR3: TGTGCCTGGAGTAAACAGGGGAATGAGCAGTTCTTC.

This sequence joins TRBV5-8 and TRBJ2-1, with TRBD2 matching over 7 bases. The CDR3 is made up of 17 amino acids. With V trimmed by 0 bases and J by 0 bases, 6 bases remained unmatched. Germline loops: CDR1 SGHTS, CDR2 YDEGEE. The CDR3 loop is CASSLEVGGTSYNEQFF. The CDR3 DNA follows: TGTGCCAGCAGCTTGGAGGTCGGGGGGACCTCCTACAATGAGCAGTTCTTC.

This clonotype was counted many times. The rearrangement links TRBV30 to TRBJ2-7, with 7 positions matching TRBD1. Germline V gives CDR1 GTSNPN, CDR2 SVGIG (reference sequence). The V segment lost 4 bases and the J segment 0 bases; nucleotides outside the gene matches: 3. The CDR3 is 13 amino acids. CDR3 loop: CAWNGQASYEQYF. The DNA of the CDR3 is TGTGCCTGGAACGGACAGGCCTCCTACGAGCAGTACTTC. Using reference TRBV30 and TRBJ2-7 for the parts outside the CDR3, the full variable domain is SQTIHQWPATLVQPVGSPLSLECTVEGTSNPNLYWYRQAAGRGLQLLFYSVGIGQISSEVPQNLSASRPQDRQFILSSKKLLLSDSGFYLCAWNGQASYEQYFGPGTRLTVT.

This clonotype has more than one count but fewer than ten. This rearrangement joins TRBV18 to TRBJ2-7; D is undetermined. The CDR3 runs to 15 residues. V was cut by 6 bases and J by 2 bases, with 17 bases left in between. Germline V gene data show CDR1 as KGHSH and CDR2 as LQKENI. CDR3 sequence reads: CASSPQEGSAYEQYF. The DNA of the CDR3 is TGTGCCAGCTCTCCTCAGGAAGGGTCCGCCTACGAGCAGTACTTC. The whole variable domain, filled in from reference TRBV18 and TRBJ2-7, reads NAGVMQNPRHLVRRRGQEARLRCSPMKGHSHVYWYRQLPEEGLKFMVYLQKENIIDESGMPKERFSAEFPKEGPSILRIQQVVRGDSAAYFCASSPQEGSAYEQYFGPGTRLTVT.

This clonotype was detected a few times. The chain combines TRBV6-1 with TRBJ2-1, with 12 bases lining up with TRBD2. V was clipped by 4 bases and J by 0 bases; unmatched bases: 13. CDR3 length: 20 residues. Germline assignment: CDR1 MNHNS and CDR2 SASEGT. The CDR3 DNA reads TGTGCCAGCAGTGGCCGCCTAGCGGGAGGGCCGAGTAGCTCCTACAATGAGCAGTTCTTC. It encodes CASSGRLAGGPSSSYNEQFF.

The rearrangement links TRBV7-8 to TRBJ2-1; 12 bases fit TRBD2. Germline CDR1 SGHVS, CDR2 FQNEAQ. J lost 0 bases, V lost 5 bases, and 5 bases had no gene match. This CDR3 region has 17 residues. In DNA, the CDR3 is TGTGCCAGCAGCAAGGGACTAGCGGGCAGCTCCTACAATGAGCAGTTCTTC. Its protein is CASSKGLAGSSYNEQFF. Full variable domain (missing parts from reference TRBV7-8 and TRBJ2-1): GAGVSQSPRYKVAKRGQDVALRCDPISGHVSLFWYQQALGQGPEFLTYFQNEAQLDKSGLPSDRFFAERPEGSVSTLKIQRTQQEDSAVYLCASSKGLAGSSYNEQFFGPGTRLTVL.

In its sample, this clonotype was seen many times. The rearrangement uses TRBV7-8 and TRBJ2-6, with D possibly TRBD1 on 5 matching bases. The CDR3 runs to 19 residues. CDR1 and CDR2 from the germline V gene are SGHVS and FQNEAQ. V dropped 4 bases and J dropped 2 bases, with 21 bases sitting between them. The CDR3 DNA follows: TGTGCCAGCAGCTCACAGCTCCCCTCAGGGCGGACTGGGGCCAACGTCCTGACTTTC. Protein: CASSSQLPSGRTGANVLTF.

In this sample, this clonotype turned up many times. The V and J genes are TRBV11-2 and TRBJ2-7; 9 bases map to TRBD1. J gave up 5 bases and V 7 bases, and 15 bases lay outside the gene matches. Per the germline V gene, CDR1 is SGHAT and CDR2 is FQNNGV. The CDR3 loop spans 16 amino acids. The CDR3 sequence: CASKPTGTGFYDEQYF. CDR3 DNA sequence: TGTGCCAGCAAACCGACCGGGACAGGGTTTTATGACGAGCAGTACTTC.

The V call is TRBV6-1, the J call TRBJ2-5, with D possibly matching TRBD2 (5 bases). The CDR3 sequence is 15 residues long. Germline V lookup: CDR1 MNHNS, CDR2 SASEGT. Trimming removed 2 bases at V and 3 bases at J, with 13 bases between. The CDR3 spells CASSETDWKEETQYF. The CDR3, as DNA: TGTGCCAGCAGTGAAACGGACTGGAAAGAAGAGACCCAGTACTTC.

The chain uses TRBV29-1 and TRBJ2-7; D remains ambiguous. Germline values: CDR1 SQVTM, CDR2 ANQGSEA. The CDR3 extends over 12 amino acids. Trimming took off 3 bases at V and 2 bases at J, with 8 bases between the two ends. The CDR3 bases are TGCAGCGTTGAGGACGGCACCTACGAGCAGTACTTC. Its translation: CSVEDGTYEQYF.